This is a list of T cell receptor beta chains from one sample in a study of STAT5B mutations in CD4+ large granular lymphocyte leukemia. The method was immunoSEQ multiplex PCR; TCRdb's version includes in-frame clones alone and lacks a portion of them. The sample comprises some 29,000 clones, approximately 84% of which are singletons, and roughly 0.98% rests with the top ten. Sequencing used CD4+ T cells from blood buffy coats. These receptors were taken from a human donor in good health. CDR3s include the opening cysteine and the closing phenylalanine or tryptophan. Fields, in order: clone size, J gene, V gene, D gene, CDR3 protein, CDR3 DNA. D genes are given only for firm matches. For some rows the clone size is stated as once, few or many, or as a class when expanded; others skip it.

clone size: few
J gene: TRBJ1-2
V gene: TRBV19
D gene: .
CDR3 protein: CASYKPELQGTNYGYTF
CDR3 DNA: TGTGCCAGTTATAAACCGGAGCTGCAGGGTACTAACTATGGCTACACCTTC

clone size: .
J gene: TRBJ2-2
V gene: TRBV5-6
D gene: TRBD2
CDR3 protein: CASSFSSGITGELFF
CDR3 DNA: TGTGCCAGCAGCTTTTCTAGCGGGATCACCGGGGAGCTGTTTTTT

clone size: once
J gene: TRBJ2-2
V gene: TRBV5-1
D gene: TRBD1
CDR3 protein: CASSPSTGANVGELFF
CDR3 DNA: TGCGCCAGCAGCCCCTCGACAGGGGCGAACGTCGGGGAGCTGTTTTTT

clone size: .
J gene: TRBJ1-1
V gene: TRBV5-1
D gene: .
CDR3 protein: CASSLGGENTEAFF
CDR3 DNA: TGCGCCAGCAGCTTGGGAGGGGAGAACACTGAAGCTTTCTTT

clone size: .
J gene: TRBJ2-1
V gene: TRBV11-2
D gene: .
CDR3 protein: CASSLGTPRLPSRRGEQFF
CDR3 DNA: TGTGCCAGCAGCTTAGGGACCCCTCGTTTGCCCTCCCGGAGGGGTGAGCAGTTCTTC

clone size: .
J gene: TRBJ1-1
V gene: TRBV19
D gene: .
CDR3 protein: CASSVVGGTEAFF
CDR3 DNA: TGTGCCAGTAGTGTAGTGGGGGGCACTGAAGCTTTCTTT

clone size: .
J gene: TRBJ1-1
V gene: TRBV7-6
D gene: .
CDR3 protein: CASSPLAGNTEAFF
CDR3 DNA: TGTGCCAGCAGCCCTCTGGCGGGGAACACTGAAGCTTTCTTT

clone size: .
J gene: TRBJ1-1
V gene: TRBV28
D gene: TRBD1
CDR3 protein: CASSIGTVEAFF
CDR3 DNA: TGTGCCAGCAGCATCGGGACAGTTGAAGCTTTCTTT

clone size: .
J gene: TRBJ1-3
V gene: TRBV7-9
D gene: .
CDR3 protein: CASSLAGRNTIYF
CDR3 DNA: TGTGCCAGCAGCTTAGCGGGGAGAAACACCATATATTTT

clone size: .
J gene: TRBJ1-5
V gene: TRBV7-8
D gene: .
CDR3 protein: CASSYLGTASNQPQHF
CDR3 DNA: TGTGCCAGCAGCTACCTGGGGACGGCTAGCAATCAGCCCCAGCATTTT

clone size: .
J gene: TRBJ1-1
V gene: TRBV6-5
D gene: TRBD1
CDR3 protein: CASSRPTGKEAFF
CDR3 DNA: TGTGCCAGCAGCCGCCCGACAGGGAAGGAAGCTTTCTTT

clone size: .
J gene: TRBJ1-4
V gene: TRBV19
D gene: .
CDR3 protein: CATKDPLRGVEKLFF
CDR3 DNA: TGTGCCACCAAGGACCCGTTGCGAGGGGTTGAAAAACTGTTTTTT

clone size: .
J gene: TRBJ1-6
V gene: TRBV7-9
D gene: .
CDR3 protein: CASSLDPAGVLFDSPLHF
CDR3 DNA: TGTGCCAGCAGCCTAGACCCCGCAGGGGTCCTTTTTGATTCACCCCTCCACTTT

clone size: .
J gene: TRBJ1-2
V gene: TRBV30
D gene: TRBD1
CDR3 protein: CAWSEGALHGYTF
CDR3 DNA: TGTGCCTGGAGTGAGGGGGCACTACACGGCTACACCTTC

clone size: .
J gene: TRBJ2-3
V gene: TRBV29-1
D gene: .
CDR3 protein: CSVDTGSTDTQYF
CDR3 DNA: TGCAGCGTTGATACAGGGTCCACAGATACGCAGTATTTT

clone size: .
J gene: TRBJ1-2
V gene: TRBV2
D gene: TRBD1
CDR3 protein: CASSVGRDSYGYTF
CDR3 DNA: TGTGCCAGCTCGGTCGGAAGGGACAGCTATGGCTACACCTTC

clone size: .
J gene: TRBJ2-5
V gene: TRBV20-1
D gene: .
CDR3 protein: CTSEYQETQYF
CDR3 DNA: TGCACTAGCGAGTACCAAGAGACCCAGTACTTC

clone size: .
J gene: TRBJ2-3
V gene: TRBV28
D gene: .
CDR3 protein: CASSFDRQATDTQYF
CDR3 DNA: TGTGCCAGCAGTTTCGACCGACAAGCCACAGATACGCAGTATTTT

clone size: .
J gene: TRBJ1-6
V gene: TRBV7-3
D gene: .
CDR3 protein: CASSSGVNSPLHF
CDR3 DNA: TGTGCCAGCAGCTCCGGGGTAAATTCACCCCTCCACTTT

clone size: .
J gene: TRBJ2-2
V gene: TRBV6-1
D gene: .
CDR3 protein: CASSERQDGELFF
CDR3 DNA: TGTGCCAGCAGTGAACGACAGGACGGGGAGCTGTTTTTT

clone size: .
J gene: TRBJ2-3
V gene: TRBV5-1
D gene: .
CDR3 protein: CASSLEFRRTDTQYF
CDR3 DNA: TGCGCCAGCAGCTTGGAGTTTCGCAGAACAGATACGCAGTATTTT

clone size: .
J gene: TRBJ2-1
V gene: TRBV7-6
D gene: TRBD2
CDR3 protein: CATGPGGDYNEQFF
CDR3 DNA: TGTGCCACGGGCCCCGGGGGGGACTACAATGAGCAGTTCTTC

clone size: .
J gene: TRBJ2-2
V gene: TRBV11-2
D gene: TRBD2
CDR3 protein: CASSFGTSQTGELFF
CDR3 DNA: TGTGCCAGCAGCTTCGGGACTAGTCAAACCGGGGAGCTGTTTTTT

clone size: .
J gene: TRBJ2-1
V gene: TRBV7-2
D gene: .
CDR3 protein: CASSQLWVRRGNYNEQFF
CDR3 DNA: TGTGCCAGCAGCCAATTATGGGTCAGGCGGGGAAACTACAATGAGCAGTTCTTC

clone size: .
J gene: TRBJ1-2
V gene: TRBV2
D gene: .
CDR3 protein: CASSGGAAAYGYGYTF
CDR3 DNA: TGTGCCAGCAGCGGAGGGGCAGCAGCCTATGGTTATGGCTACACCTTC

clone size: .
J gene: TRBJ2-1
V gene: TRBV28
D gene: TRBD2
CDR3 protein: CASSLNPLRGRGYNEQFF
CDR3 DNA: TGTGCCAGCAGTTTAAACCCCCTACGCGGGAGGGGGTACAATGAGCAGTTCTTC

clone size: .
J gene: TRBJ2-2
V gene: TRBV5-6
D gene: .
CDR3 protein: CASSFQGSGELFF
CDR3 DNA: TGTGCCAGCAGCTTCCAGGGCTCCGGGGAGCTGTTTTTT

clone size: .
J gene: TRBJ1-1
V gene: TRBV2
D gene: TRBD1
CDR3 protein: CASRGQLLNTEAFF
CDR3 DNA: TGTGCCAGCAGGGGACAGCTTCTGAACACTGAAGCTTTCTTT

clone size: .
J gene: TRBJ1-5
V gene: TRBV6-6
D gene: TRBD1
CDR3 protein: CASSSISGGDQPQHF
CDR3 DNA: TGTGCCAGCAGTTCGATATCAGGGGGCGATCAGCCCCAGCATTTT

clone size: .
J gene: TRBJ2-5
V gene: TRBV5-8
D gene: .
CDR3 protein: CASSRLALQETQYF
CDR3 DNA: TGTGCCAGCAGCCGGCTTGCACTGCAAGAGACCCAGTACTTC

clone size: .
J gene: TRBJ2-1
V gene: TRBV5-8
D gene: TRBD2
CDR3 protein: CASSLSVLAGARNEQFF
CDR3 DNA: TGTGCCAGCAGCTTGTCCGTTTTAGCGGGGGCACGGAATGAGCAGTTCTTC

clone size: .
J gene: TRBJ2-3
V gene: TRBV7-3
D gene: TRBD2
CDR3 protein: CASSQAGVSTDTQYF
CDR3 DNA: TGTGCCAGCAGCCAAGCGGGGGTGAGCACAGATACGCAGTATTTT

clone size: .
J gene: TRBJ1-1
V gene: TRBV11-1
D gene: TRBD1
CDR3 protein: CASSRQTGVGAFF
CDR3 DNA: TGTGCCAGCAGCCGACAGACAGGGGTCGGTGCTTTCTTT

clone size: few
J gene: TRBJ1-1
V gene: TRBV11-1
D gene: .
CDR3 protein: CASSFSTGTEAFF
CDR3 DNA: TGTGCCAGCAGCTTCTCGACGGGCACTGAAGCTTTCTTT

clone size: .
J gene: TRBJ1-4
V gene: TRBV28
D gene: .
CDR3 protein: CASSLSTTKEKLFF
CDR3 DNA: TGTGCCAGCAGTTTATCTACGACAAAGGAAAAACTGTTTTTT

clone size: .
J gene: TRBJ2-5
V gene: TRBV2
D gene: .
CDR3 protein: CASNRRDKETQYF
CDR3 DNA: TGTGCCAGCAACAGGCGAGACAAAGAGACCCAGTACTTC

clone size: .
J gene: TRBJ2-1
V gene: TRBV5-1
D gene: .
CDR3 protein: CASSGQGYNNEQFF
CDR3 DNA: TGCGCCAGCAGCGGGCAGGGGTACAACAATGAGCAGTTCTTC

clone size: .
J gene: TRBJ1-3
V gene: TRBV18
D gene: .
CDR3 protein: CASSRDLRSGNTIYF
CDR3 DNA: TGTGCCAGCTCACGGGACTTACGATCTGGAAACACCATATATTTT

clone size: .
J gene: TRBJ2-1
V gene: TRBV19
D gene: .
CDR3 protein: CASSPQHGVNEQFF
CDR3 DNA: TGTGCCAGTAGTCCCCAGCACGGGGTAAATGAGCAGTTCTTC

clone size: once
J gene: TRBJ1-6
V gene: TRBV7-9
D gene: .
CDR3 protein: CASSPQQVLGNSPLHF
CDR3 DNA: TGTGCCAGCAGCCCCCAACAGGTTCTGGGGAATTCACCCCTCCACTTT